The rows below give T cell receptor beta chains drawn from one sample of a study of CD8 T cells in Susac syndrome. TCRdb reprocessed the immunoSEQ multiplex PCR reads with MiXCR, giving one entry per CDR3 protein. The sample lists roughly 120,000 distinct CDR3 sequences, 85% to 95% seen once, with roughly 0.088% in the top ten. Sample: CD4+ T cells from PBMCs. The origin of the receptors is a human donor with multiple sclerosis. CDR3s include the opening cysteine and the closing phenylalanine or tryptophan. Fields, in order: CDR3 protein, J gene, V gene, clone size. The size of a clone is reported for some rows only, either as once, few or many, or as a class for expanded clones.

CASSRGGQGYNEQFF,TRBJ2-1,TRBV7-9,.
CSAERTGTDNSPLHF,TRBJ1-6,TRBV20-1,.
CASSSGQPQHF,TRBJ1-5,TRBV12-3/TRBV12-4,few
CASSRSTTEAFF,TRBJ1-1,TRBV12-3/TRBV12-4,once
CASSPVEGSVYEQYF,TRBJ2-7,TRBV7-6,.
CASSLKTGAYGYTF,TRBJ1-2,TRBV7-2,.
CASSFAETQYF,TRBJ2-5,TRBV7-6,.
CAISDQGNTGPEAFF,TRBJ1-1,TRBV10-3,.
CASSLGHPKSSYEQYF,TRBJ2-7,TRBV5-1,.
CASSVAAPTGELFF,TRBJ2-2,TRBV9,.
CASTGTGINQPQHF,TRBJ1-5,TRBV2,.
CSVGAGFNQPQHF,TRBJ1-5,TRBV29-1,.
CASSPPSGFGNTIYF,TRBJ1-3,TRBV18,.
CATTGRGDTEAFF,TRBJ1-1,TRBV6-5,.
CASSQVGQGAGFGYTF,TRBJ1-2,TRBV4-1,.